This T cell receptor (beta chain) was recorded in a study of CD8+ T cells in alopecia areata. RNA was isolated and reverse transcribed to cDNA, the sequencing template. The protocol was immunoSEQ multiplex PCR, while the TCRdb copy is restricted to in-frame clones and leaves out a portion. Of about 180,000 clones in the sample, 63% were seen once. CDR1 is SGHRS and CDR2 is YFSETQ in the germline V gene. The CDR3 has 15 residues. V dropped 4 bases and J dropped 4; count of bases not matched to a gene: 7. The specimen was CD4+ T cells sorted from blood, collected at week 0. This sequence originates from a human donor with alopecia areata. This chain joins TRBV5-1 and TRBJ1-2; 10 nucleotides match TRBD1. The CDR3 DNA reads TGCGCCAGCAGCCCAGACAGGGGGCGAAGCTATGGCTACACCTTC. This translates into CASSPDRGRSYGYTF.